This T cell receptor (beta chain) was identified during a study of post-analysis software for immune sequencing data. Study in general: Relapsing-remitting, secondary progressive and progressive-relapsing multiple sclerosis courses were included.

Unique molecular identifiers were carried by the TCR beta cDNA libraries. T cells numbering about 0.85 to 10 million yielded roughly 500,000 cDNA molecules. TCRdb recomputed calls from the PCR reads with MiXCR, one row per CDR3 protein. The table records approximately 630,000 distinct CDR3 sequences, around 60% of them present only once. In its sample, this clonotype was seen a few times. Its cognate antigen is unknown. Trimming stripped 1 base from V and 6 bases from J, with 10 bases between. The CDR3 is made up of 14 amino acids. Germline values: CDR1 LGHNA, CDR2 YSLEER. The study's findings and limits: People with multiple sclerosis had a significantly lower normalized Chao1 diversity than controls did. TRBV5-6, TRBV5-1 and TRBV20-1 were among roughly five TRBV segments more frequent in patients than controls. Strong same-batch co-clustering of samples appeared with F measure clustering.

Material for sequencing was blood. This sequence originates from a girl aged 2 to 9 with multiple sclerosis. The chain joins TRBV4-3 to TRBJ2-1; perhaps TRBD2 as D (6 bases). CDR3 DNA sequence: TGCGCCAGCAGCCAAGGGCCCGGGGGCAATGAGCAGTTCTTC. Protein: CASSQGPGGNEQFF.